This passage covers 9 T cell receptor beta chains from one sample sequenced in a study of T cells in Graves' hyperthyroidism and ophthalmopathy. TCR beta CDR3 regions were amplified from RNA transcripts. The HTBI set primed first-round TCR CDR3 RT-PCR. Each CDR3 protein gets one entry after TCRdb re-called the multiplex PCR reads with MiXCR. The table has under 350,000 distinct CDR3 sequences, 15% to 20% seen once. Material for sequencing was blood. The receptor set was obtained from a woman in her 50s with Graves' hyperthyroidism.

In this sample, this clonotype turned up many times. CDR3: CASSSQGANQPQHF. The CDR3 DNA is TGTGCCAGCAGTTCACAGGGGGCCAATCAGCCCCAGCATTTT. The gene calls are TRBV6-1 and TRBJ1-5; TRBD1 matches at 9 bases. Germline V CDR1 and CDR2: MNHNS, SASEGT. The length of the CDR3 is 14 residues. Trimming at V came to 5 bases and at J to 3 bases, leaving 2 bases not matched to a gene.

The V and J genes are TRBV5-1 and TRBJ1-1; tentatively, D is TRBD1 (6 bases). The CDR3 loop spans 15 amino acids. Germline-derived CDR1 and CDR2 are SGHRS and YFSETQ. V was cut by 3 bases and J by 4 bases, with 16 bases left in between. CDR3 sequence (DNA): TGCGCCAGCAGCTCCCCCTCAGGGGTGGTCACTGAAGCTTTCTTT. Its protein is CASSSPSGVVTEAFF.

This clonotype was detected a few times. V gene TRBV28 combines with J gene TRBJ2-3; TRBD1 matches at 8 bases. This CDR3 has 15 residues. V shed 5 bases, J shed 4 bases, and the junction held 8 bases outside the gene matches. Germline V lookup: CDR1 MDHEN, CDR2 SYDVKM. CDR3 coding DNA: TGTGCCAGCAGTCCTTGGACAGGGATAGCAGATACGCAGTATTTT. It codes for CASSPWTGIADTQYF.

The V call is TRBV2, the J call TRBJ2-5, with TRBD1 matching over 9 bases. V dropped 5 bases and J dropped 1; count of bases not matched to a gene: 8. Per the germline V gene, CDR1 is SNHLY and CDR2 is FYNNEI. CDR3 length: 16 amino acids. The CDR3 reads CASSLRQGVGQETQYF. The CDR3 DNA sequence: TGTGCCAGCAGTCTGCGACAGGGGGTTGGCCAAGAGACCCAGTACTTC.

V usage is TRBV27 and J usage is TRBJ1-2; possible D gene TRBD1, 5 bases. Per the germline V gene, CDR1 is MNHEY and CDR2 is SMNVEV (reference sequence). The CDR3 sequence is 15 residues long. Trimming stripped 6 bases from V and 2 bases from J, with 16 bases between. The CDR3, as DNA: TGTGCCAGCAGCCTTGACCCCCGGGACAACTATGGCTACACCTTC. Its translation: CASSLDPRDNYGYTF.

This clonotype showed up just a few times. This chain links TRBV5-1 with TRBJ1-2; D unresolved. This CDR3 is built from 13 residues. V lost 3 bases and J lost 6, with 12 bases in between. The germline V gene has CDR1 SGHRS and CDR2 YFSETQ. As DNA, the CDR3 is TGCGCCAGCAGCTCCCTTTTGGACCATGGCTACACCTTC. Residues: CASSSLLDHGYTF.

V and J are TRBV30 and TRBJ1-2; tentatively, D is TRBD1 (5 bases). V lost 5 bases and J 8 bases, leaving 12 bases between the germline ends. In germline, CDR1 is GTSNPN, CDR2 SVGIG (reference sequence). The CDR3 has 11 residues. The CDR3 reads CAWGTPWGYTF. In nucleotides, the CDR3 is TGTGCCTGGGGGACTCCGTGGGGCTACACCTTC.

V gene TRBV6-2 or TRBV6-3 combines with J gene TRBJ1-6; maybe TRBD1 (5 bases). The CDR3 is 13 residues long. The V gene's germline CDR1 is MNHEY and CDR2 SVGEGT. Trimming left V 5 bases short and J 11 bases short, with 13 bases between. In DNA form, the CDR3 reads TGTGCCAGCAGTCAGGACTGGGGGGCACCCCTCCACTTT. Translating gives CASSQDWGAPLHF.

As DNA, the CDR3 is TGTGCCAGCAGTGAAGGGGGGGCCTACGAGCAGTACGTC. Its protein product is CASSEGGAYEQYV. The chain couples TRBV3-1 to TRBJ2-7, with D possibly matching TRBD2 (7 bases). The CDR3 runs 13 residues. V was shortened by 6 bases and J by 2 bases, with 11 bases between the two germline ends. CDR1 is LGHDT, CDR2 YNNKEL, per germline (reference sequence).